This passage covers 9 T cell receptor beta chains from one sample sequenced in a study of blood T cell repertoires in COVID-19. Method: immunoSEQ multiplex PCR; TCRdb's copy keeps in-frame clones and lacks some. The profile shows some 64,000 clones, around 82% of them singletons. Sequencing used peripheral blood. The receptors were gathered from an elderly man with active or convalescent COVID-19.

By share of the sample, this clone is medium-sized. The rearrangement uses TRBV15 and TRBJ1-6; 8 bases are a match to TRBD1. The CDR3 contains 16 residues. In germline, CDR1 is LNHNV, CDR2 YYDKDF (reference sequence). Trimming at V came to 5 bases and at J to 6 bases, leaving 9 bases not matched to a gene. The CDR3 nucleotides are TGTGCCACCAGCCCCGCGGGCAGGGGGCCTAATTCACCCCTCCACTTT. Protein sequence: CATSPAGRGPNSPLHF.

The chain employs TRBV7-9 and TRBJ2-1; 8 positions agree with TRBD2. With 5 bases clipped from V and 7 bases from J, the junction kept 10 bases outside the gene matches. The CDR3 has 15 amino acids. Germline V gives CDR1 SEHNR, CDR2 FQNEAQ (reference sequence). This chain's CDR3 is CASSPQPGRANEQFF. CDR3 bases: TGTGCCAGCAGCCCCCAACCCGGGAGGGCAAATGAGCAGTTCTTC.

This clone has just one count. The chain is built from TRBV10-2 and TRBJ1-2; D remains unclear. Per germline, CDR1 WSHSY and CDR2 SAAADI. Trimming left V 3 bases short and J 3 bases short, with 8 bases between. The CDR3 length is 13 residues. CDR3 nucleotides: TGCGCCAGCAGTGACAGTCCAGACTATGGCTACACCTTC. Translated, it gives CASSDSPDYGYTF.

The chain links TRBV19 to TRBJ2-3; no clear D gene. Germline V lookup: CDR1 LNHDA, CDR2 SQIVND (reference sequence). Between the trimmed V and J ends, which lost 3 bases and 2 bases, there was a span of 12 bases. This CDR3 has 15 residues. CDR3 loop: CASSISRITTDTQYF. The CDR3 bases are TGTGCCAGTAGTATTTCGCGGATTACCACAGATACGCAGTATTTT.

This clone was counted only a few times. The chain combines TRBV7-8 with TRBJ1-5; a possible D gene is TRBD1 (5 bases). Germline V gene sequence: CDR1 SGHVS, CDR2 FQNEAQ. The CDR3 is made up of 13 amino acids. V was cut by 1 base and J by 6 bases, with 7 bases left in between. DNA of the CDR3: TGTGCCAGCAGCTTAGAAGGGGTTCAGCCCCAGCATTTT. Encoded protein: CASSLEGVQPQHF.

CDR3 protein: CASSLAAGYGYTF. The CDR3 DNA reads TGTGCCAGCAGCTTAGCGGCAGGATATGGCTACACCTTC. This chain uses TRBV7-9 with TRBJ1-2, with D uncertain. Trimming left V 0 bases short and J 5 bases short, with 7 bases between. The CDR3 sequence is 13 residues long. From germline, CDR1 is SEHNR and CDR2 FQNEAQ (reference sequence).

The chain links TRBV7-2 to TRBJ2-1; 12 bases agree with TRBD2. CDR1 and CDR2 (germline): SGHTA, FQGNSA. Trimming took 6 bases from V and 9 from J; bases not matched to a gene: 12. The CDR3 is 16 amino acids. CDR3 amino acids: CASSPASGRAFTEQFF. The CDR3 DNA reads as TGTGCCAGCAGTCCAGCTAGCGGGAGGGCCTTTACTGAGCAGTTCTTC.

About this clone itself: A read error may be the cause here, since a much bigger clone is one base away. The same CDR3 is also encoded by other DNA sequences in this sample. Written as DNA, the CDR3 is TGCGCCAGCAGCCAAGATTCAGGGGGGCAGCCCCAACATTTT. It yields the protein CASSQDSGGQPQHF. The V and J genes are TRBV4-1 and TRBJ1-5, with 7 bases identical to TRBD1. This CDR3 comprises 14 residues. Germline V lookup: CDR1 MGHRA, CDR2 YSYEKL.

The chain joins TRBV5-1 to TRBJ2-1; 11 nucleotides agree with TRBD2. The ends lost 4 bases at V and 0 bases at J; junction bases unmatched: 9. Germline-derived CDR1 and CDR2 are SGHRS and YFSETQ. The CDR3 totals 18 residues. The CDR3 sequence is CASSTGTSGKSSYNEQFF. In DNA, the CDR3 is TGCGCCAGCAGCACAGGGACTAGCGGAAAGAGCTCCTACAATGAGCAGTTCTTC.